The 20 T cell receptor beta chains presented below share a single source sample, sequenced in a study of T cell repertoires in cytomegalovirus infection (dated by TCRdb to about 2019). Sequencing was performed on an Illumina HiSeq 1500. Using fastp at Q25 and MiXCR, TCRdb reprocessed the public reads and kept productive beta chains. Every distinct CDR3 protein forms one entry, paired with its most common genes and DNA. Recorded for this sample are 370,000 or so distinct CDR3 sequences; 34% of them occurred a single time. The ten largest account for roughly 14% of the sample. Their specific antigens are unknown. This sample's treatment or condition label indicates: in vitro stimulation with specific CMV peptide epitopes to enrich CMV-specific T cells. Specimen: cultured PBMCs, collected from culture after CMV antigen stimulation. All receptors come from a human donor in good health (CMV status not recorded). Some clones in this sample may be carry-over from other donors' samples.

This clonotype was counted between two and nine times. V gene TRBV25-1 combines with J gene TRBJ1-1; D is unresolved. This CDR3 comprises 11 residues. Trimming shortened V by 7 bases and J by 1 base, and 4 bases separated the two germline ends. Germline V lookup: CDR1 MGHDK, CDR2 SYGVNS. CDR3 sequence reads: CASIGNTEAFF. CDR3 DNA: TGTGCCAGCATCGGGAACACTGAAGCTTTCTTT. Drawing the rest from reference TRBV25-1 and TRBJ1-1, the complete variable domain is EADIYQTPRYLVIGTGKKITLECSQTMGHDKMYWYQQDPGMELHLIHYSYGVNSTEKGDLSSESTVSRIRTEHFPLTLESARPSHTSQYLCASIGNTEAFFGQGTRLTVV.

This chain joins TRBV28 and TRBJ1-4; unclear D gene. This CDR3 is 16 amino acids long. Trimming cost V 6 bases and J 8 bases, with 22 bases left between them. Germline CDR1 reads MDHEN; CDR2 reads SYDVKM. The CDR3 DNA is TGTGCCAGCAGCCAAATCGACCGGCAGCGTCTCGAAAAACTGTTTTTT. It codes for CASSQIDRQRLEKLFF. Using reference TRBV28 and TRBJ1-4 for the parts outside the CDR3, the full variable domain is DVKVTQSSRYLVKRTGEKVFLECVQDMDHENMFWYRQDPGLGLRLIYFSYDVKMKEKGDIPEGYSVSREKKERFSLILESASTNQTSMYLCASSQIDRQRLEKLFFGSGTQLSVL.

This chain joins TRBV7-2 and TRBJ1-4; D might be TRBD1 (5 bases). Germline V gene lookup returns CDR1 SGHTA and CDR2 FQGNSA. This CDR3 is built from 19 residues. V was trimmed by 3 bases and J by 8 bases, leaving 28 bases between them. The CDR3 here is CASSFGTAALGARPEKLFF. The CDR3 coding sequence is TGTGCCAGCAGCTTCGGGACCGCAGCTCTTGGTGCCCGACCAGAAAAACTGTTTTTT.

This clonotype is a singleton in its sample. This chain connects TRBV3-1 to TRBJ2-7, with TRBD2 matching over 7 bases. The CDR3 extends over 15 amino acids. The V gene's germline CDR1 is LGHDT and CDR2 YNNKEL (reference sequence). Unmatched junction bases numbered 6, after V lost 0 bases and J lost 4 bases. CDR3 bases: TGTGCCAGCAGCCAAGATCTCCCTAGCGGATACGAGCAGTACTTC. It is translated as CASSQDLPSGYEQYF.

This clonotype has a handful of counts. The chain combines TRBV6-5 with TRBJ1-1; unclear D gene. Trimming left V 0 bases short and J 4 bases short, with 6 bases between. Per germline, CDR1 MNHEY and CDR2 SVGAGI. This CDR3 has 13 amino acids. CDR3 protein: CASSYSGLTEAFF. In nucleotides, the CDR3 is TGTGCCAGCAGTTACTCAGGGCTCACTGAAGCTTTCTTT.

The chain couples TRBV6-2 or TRBV6-3 to TRBJ2-7; 7 nucleotides agree with TRBD1. CDR3 size: 14 residues. The ends lost 8 bases at V and 2 bases at J; junction bases unmatched: 9. Germline CDR1 is MNHEY and CDR2 is SVGEGT. CDR3 coding DNA: TGTGCCAGCCGCCTATACAGGGGTCCCTACGAGCAGTACTTC. This gives the protein CASRLYRGPYEQYF.

V and J are TRBV24-1 and TRBJ2-3, with TRBD2 identical over 12 bases. Trimming took 3 bases from V and 3 from J; bases not matched to a gene: 9. CDR1 is KGHDR, CDR2 SFDVKD, per germline. The CDR3 extends over 18 amino acids. The DNA for the CDR3 is TGTGCCACCAGTGATATAAACAGACTAGCGGGAGAAACAGATACGCAGTATTTT. Amino acids: CATSDINRLAGETDTQYF.

The chain couples TRBV7-2 to TRBJ2-7, with 9 bases identical to TRBD1. CDR1 and CDR2 from the germline V gene are SGHTA and FQGNSA. Unmatched junction bases numbered 3, after V lost 4 bases and J lost 2 bases. This CDR3 region has 14 residues. CDR3 residues: CASSSRQGAYEQYV. In nucleotides, the CDR3 is TGTGCCAGCAGCTCACGACAGGGGGCCTACGAGCAGTACGTC.

This clonotype was counted ten times or more. The chain combines TRBV4-3 with TRBJ2-7, with a weak D call TRBD2 (5 bases). The germline V and J ends were trimmed by 0 bases and 4 bases, with 25 bases remaining between them. CDR1 and CDR2 from the germline V gene are LGHNA and YSLEER. The length of the CDR3 is 19 residues. The CDR3 region is CASSQDNGTTILPRYEQYF. The CDR3 DNA is TGCGCCAGCAGCCAAGATAACGGCACGACTATACTGCCCCGATACGAGCAGTACTTC.

On this clonotype itself: An end of the junction does not agree with germline; a read error may underlie this. The chain carries TRBV12-5 and TRBJ2-7; D may be TRBD1 or TRBD2 (6 bases each). This CDR3 has 12 residues. The germline V gene encodes CDR1 LGHNT and CDR2 FRNRAP. In nucleotides, the CDR3 is TGTGCTAGTGGAGGGGGAGGACACCAGTTCCACTTC. Its translation is CASGGGGHQFHF.

The chain recombines TRBV7-2 with TRBJ2-7; no firm D call. Trimming stripped 4 bases from V and 8 bases from J, with 12 bases between. The CDR3 sequence is 12 residues long. Germline V CDR1 and CDR2: SGHTA, FQGNSA. The CDR3 nucleotides read TGTGCCAGCAGCTCGAGAGATTCTCAGCAGTACTTC. It encodes CASSSRDSQQYF.

The chain combines TRBV12-3 or TRBV12-4 with TRBJ2-1; 11 bases agree with TRBD2. J gave up 6 bases and V 1 base, and 2 bases lay outside the gene matches. The CDR3 totals 15 residues. Here the CDR3 DNA reads TGTGCCAGCAGTTTAGGGGGGACTAGCGGCAATGAGCAGTTCTTC. This encodes CASSLGGTSGNEQFF.

The chain uses TRBV12-3 or TRBV12-4 and TRBJ2-5; TRBD2 aligns across 7 bases. The ends lost 1 base at V and 4 bases at J; junction bases unmatched: 9. The CDR3 consists of 16 residues. The CDR3 here is CASSLGGREMGETQYF. CDR3 bases: TGTGCCAGCAGTTTAGGCGGGAGAGAAATGGGAGAGACCCAGTACTTC.

This clonotype is labeled as medium-sized. J is TRBJ2-3 and V is TRBV7-2, with TRBD2 matching over 12 bases. This CDR3 comprises 17 residues. CDR1 is SGHTA and CDR2 is FQGNSA in the germline V gene. Losses at the gene ends were 3 bases for V and 4 bases for J; bases not matched to a gene: 8. Here the CDR3 reads CASSFPRLAGEADTQYF. Written as DNA, the CDR3 is TGTGCCAGCAGCTTCCCAAGACTAGCGGGAGAGGCAGATACGCAGTATTTT. The complete variable domain, with remaining parts taken from reference TRBV7-2 and TRBJ2-3, reads GAGVSQSPSNKVTEKGKDVELRCDPISGHTALYWYRQSLGQGLEFLIYFQGNSAPDKSGLPSDRFSAERTGGSVSTLTIQRTQQEDSAVYLCASSFPRLAGEADTQYFGPGTRLTVL.

The gene calls are TRBV15 and TRBJ2-1; no reliable D call. Per germline, CDR1 LNHNV and CDR2 YYDKDF (reference sequence). The CDR3 totals 16 residues. The V end lost 2 bases, the J end lost 7 bases, and 18 bases lay between the germline ends. The CDR3 here is CATSRYRTAPRNEQFF. CDR3 DNA: TGTGCCACCAGCAGATATCGTACGGCCCCGAGAAATGAGCAGTTCTTC. The whole variable domain, remainder taken from reference TRBV15 and TRBJ2-1, is DAMVIQNPRYQVTQFGKPVTLSCSQTLNHNVMYWYQQKSSQAPKLLFHYYDKDFNNEADTPDNFQSRRPNTSFCFLDIRSPGLGDTAMYLCATSRYRTAPRNEQFFGPGTRLTVL.

This chain joins TRBV28 and TRBJ2-2; 11 bases agree with TRBD2. In germline, CDR1 is MDHEN, CDR2 SYDVKM. After removal of 1 base from V and 3 bases from J, the junction contained 4 bases not matched to a gene. The CDR3 extends over 17 amino acids. CDR3: CASSLFLAGGYTGELFF. CDR3 coding DNA: TGTGCCAGCAGTTTATTCCTAGCGGGAGGTTACACCGGGGAGCTGTTTTTT.

The count of this clonotype is one. The rearrangement uses TRBV4-3 and TRBJ2-2, with D possibly matching TRBD2 (5 bases). V was shortened by 4 bases and J by 0 bases, with 15 bases between the two germline ends. Germline lookup yields CDR1 LGHNA and CDR2 YSLEER. The CDR3 sequence is 17 residues long. The CDR3 nucleotides are TGCGCCAGCAGCCCCAGAACGACCGGGGCGAACACCGGGGAGCTGTTTTTT. This gives the protein CASSPRTTGANTGELFF.

This clonotype was counted only a few times. The chain combines TRBV13 with TRBJ2-1, with 9 positions matching TRBD2. This CDR3 spans 15 amino acids. With V trimmed by 6 bases and J by 7 bases, 10 bases remained unmatched. The V gene's germline CDR1 is PRHDT and CDR2 FYEKMQ (reference sequence). CDR3 protein: CASRWSTSGRNEQFF. In nucleotides, the CDR3 is TGTGCCAGCAGGTGGTCAACGAGCGGGAGGAATGAGCAGTTCTTC.

This clonotype occurred a few times. The CDR3 bases are TGTGCCAGCAGCCCTCTCTACAGGTTCGACCAAGAGACCCAGTACTTC. This codes for CASSPLYRFDQETQYF. The rearrangement joins TRBV11-3 to TRBJ2-5; D may be TRBD1 (5 bases). CDR1 is SGHNT, CDR2 YENEEA, per germline. Trimming left V 5 bases short and J 0 bases short, with 16 bases between. This CDR3 is built from 16 residues.

This clonotype came up a few times. J is TRBJ2-3 and V is TRBV28; 7 bases are a match to TRBD1. The V gene's germline CDR1 is MDHEN and CDR2 SYDVKM. The CDR3 length is 15 residues. V was clipped by 6 bases and J by 2 bases; unmatched bases: 8. CDR3 coding DNA: TGTGCCAGCAGAAGGGGGCTGGGGCTCACAGATACGCAGTATTTT. Translation gives CASRRGLGLTDTQYF.